The 10 T cell receptor beta chains below were found in one sample sequenced in a study of CD4 T cells in relation to SARS-CoV-2 and coronaviruses. CD4+ T cells from unexposed donors were obtained before the COVID-19 pandemic (2011-2018). After about 10 days of culture, CD4+ T cells were isolated. Only in-frame clones appear in the TCRdb table, and some are missing; sequencing was by immunoSEQ multiplex PCR. The sample lists about 22,000 clones, over 65% occurring once. These receptors lack a known antigen. Material for sequencing was CD4+ T cells from PBMCs, cultured in vitro. The receptors were sampled from a human donor in good health.

V usage is TRBV9 and J usage is TRBJ2-2; D is ambiguous. From germline, CDR1 is SGDLS and CDR2 YYNGEE. The germline V and J ends were trimmed by 0 bases and 2 bases, with 8 bases remaining between them. CDR3 length equals 15 residues. The CDR3 nucleotides are TGTGCCAGCAGCGTAGGGCCATCCAACACCGGGGAGCTGTTTTTT. Residues: CASSVGPSNTGELFF.

This clone came up once. This chain links TRBV7-2 with TRBJ1-2; TRBD1 agrees at 10 bases. CDR1 is SGHTA, CDR2 FQGNSA, per germline. V lost 5 bases, J lost 6 bases, and 9 bases stayed unmatched. This CDR3 comprises 15 residues. Written as DNA, the CDR3 is TGTGCCAGCAGCCAACTGACAGGGGGCAATGATGGCTACACCTTC. Translation gives CASSQLTGGNDGYTF.

The rearrangement joins TRBV10-3 to TRBJ2-1; no clear D gene. The CDR3 has 12 residues. V dropped 4 bases and J dropped 6 bases, with 7 bases sitting between them. Germline lookup yields CDR1 ENHRY and CDR2 SYGVKD. Here the CDR3 reads CAISGSANEQFF. The CDR3 DNA reads TGTGCCATCAGTGGCTCGGCCAATGAGCAGTTCTTC.

J is TRBJ1-4 and V is TRBV19, with D unclear. The CDR3 length is 14 residues. Deletions cut 1 base from V and 3 bases from J, with 6 bases between. CDR1 is LNHDA, CDR2 SQIVND, per germline (reference sequence). Here the CDR3 DNA reads TGTGCCAGTAGTATAGGTTGGGCTAATGAAAAACTGTTTTTT. It specifies CASSIGWANEKLFF.

Only one count was recorded for this clone. The chain has TRBV19 and TRBJ2-3; no clear D. Trimming removed 5 bases from V and 3 bases from J, with 6 bases in between. The germline V gene has CDR1 LNHDA and CDR2 SQIVND (reference sequence). The length of the CDR3 is 12 residues. Written as DNA, the CDR3 is TGTGCCAGTAGTCGGCAGACAGATACGCAGTATTTT. It yields the protein CASSRQTDTQYF.

The chain joins TRBV7-9 to TRBJ2-7, with D possibly being TRBD1 or TRBD2 (5 bases each). This CDR3 spans 15 amino acids. CDR1 SEHNR and CDR2 FQNEAQ come from the germline V gene (reference sequence). V was shortened by 3 bases and J by 5 bases, with 17 bases between the two germline ends. The CDR3 sequence is CASSFGTALGDEQYF. The CDR3 bases are TGTGCCAGCAGCTTCGGGACCGCCCTGGGGGACGAGCAGTACTTC.

The rearrangement uses TRBV5-8 and TRBJ1-2; 12 bases agree with TRBD1. Per the germline V gene, CDR1 is SGHTS and CDR2 is YDEGEE. The CDR3 runs 16 residues. V gave up 4 bases and J gave up 7 bases; unmatched junction bases: 11. The CDR3 bases are TGTGCCAGCAGCCATAGGGACAGGGGGCATCTAGGTGGCTACACCTTC. It specifies CASSHRDRGHLGGYTF. Variable domain in full (rest from reference TRBV5-8 and TRBJ1-2): EAGVTQSPTHLIKTRGQQATLRCSPISGHTSVYWYQQALGLGLQFLLWYDEGEERNRGNFPPRFSGRQFPNYSSELNVNALELEDSALYLCASSHRDRGHLGGYTFGSGTRLTVV.

The chain carries TRBV2 and TRBJ1-3; 7 bases line up with TRBD1. The V gene end was trimmed by 5 bases and the J gene end by 0 bases; junction bases not matched to a gene: 4. The CDR3 is made up of 15 amino acids. Germline V gene data show CDR1 as SNHLY and CDR2 as FYNNEI. The CDR3 is CASSPQGSSGNTIYF. For the CDR3, the DNA is TGTGCCAGCAGTCCACAGGGGAGCTCTGGAAACACCATATATTTT.

This chain joins TRBV6-4 and TRBJ2-1, with 7 positions matching TRBD1. The length of the CDR3 is 14 residues. In germline, CDR1 is MRHNA, CDR2 SNTAGT. The trim removed 4 bases at V and 8 bases at J, leaving 8 bases unmatched. The CDR3 is CASSVHRGIDEQFF. CDR3 sequence (DNA): TGTGCCAGCAGTGTACACAGGGGAATTGATGAGCAGTTCTTC.

The gene calls are TRBV7-8 and TRBJ1-1; TRBD1 aligns across 8 bases. V was pared by 6 bases and J by 3 bases, with 12 bases of the junction left unmatched. From germline, CDR1 is SGHVS and CDR2 FQNEAQ. The CDR3 is 16 amino acids. For the CDR3, the DNA is TGTGCCAGCAGGTTAAACTCAGGGGGCGTGGACACTGAAGCTTTCTTT. It specifies CASRLNSGGVDTEAFF.